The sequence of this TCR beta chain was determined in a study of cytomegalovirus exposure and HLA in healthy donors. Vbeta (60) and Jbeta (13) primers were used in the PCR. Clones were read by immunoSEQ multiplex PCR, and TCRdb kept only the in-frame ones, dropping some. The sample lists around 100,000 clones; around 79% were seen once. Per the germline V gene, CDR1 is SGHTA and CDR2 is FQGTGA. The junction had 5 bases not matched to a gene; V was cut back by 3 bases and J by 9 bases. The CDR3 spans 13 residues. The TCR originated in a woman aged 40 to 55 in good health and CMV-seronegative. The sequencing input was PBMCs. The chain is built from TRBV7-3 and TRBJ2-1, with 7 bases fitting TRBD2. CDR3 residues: CASSFGGGIEQFF. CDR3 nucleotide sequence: TGTGCCAGCAGCTTTGGGGGGGGTATTGAGCAGTTCTTC.